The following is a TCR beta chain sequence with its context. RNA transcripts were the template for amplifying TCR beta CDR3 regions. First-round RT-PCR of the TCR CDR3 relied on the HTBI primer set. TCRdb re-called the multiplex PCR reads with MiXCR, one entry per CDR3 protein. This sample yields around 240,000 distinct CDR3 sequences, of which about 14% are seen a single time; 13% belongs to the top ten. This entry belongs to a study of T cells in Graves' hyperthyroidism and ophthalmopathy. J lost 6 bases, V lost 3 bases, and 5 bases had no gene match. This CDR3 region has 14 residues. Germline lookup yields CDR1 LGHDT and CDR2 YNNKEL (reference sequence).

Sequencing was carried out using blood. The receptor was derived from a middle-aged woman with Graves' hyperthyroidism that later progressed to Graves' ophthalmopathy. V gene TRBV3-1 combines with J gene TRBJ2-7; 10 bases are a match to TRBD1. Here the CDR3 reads CASSQGQGMREQYF. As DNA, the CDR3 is TGTGCCAGCAGCCAGGGACAGGGGATGCGCGAGCAGTACTTC.